The rows below give T cell receptor beta chains drawn from one sample of a study of OX40 agonist ivuxolimab in advanced cancers. Sequencing used immunoSEQ multiplex PCR; TCRdb keeps in-frame clones, though not all of them. Seen here are 65,000 to 80,000 clones, 80% to 90% observed once, and the top ten hold less than 2.5%. The sequences come from CD4+ or CD8+ T cells sorted from blood, collected in a trial of the OX40 agonist ivuxolimab. These TCRs come from an adult with an advanced solid tumor such as melanoma, head and neck, liver or kidney cancer. Each CDR3 is given with its conserved first and last residue. A D gene is named only where the DNA matches it firmly. Size values are once, few and many counts, or a class for expanded clones, and some rows have none.

D: -
V: TRBV27
size: -
J: TRBJ1-6
CDR3: CASSPPGGNSPLHF
DNA: TGTGCCAGCAGTCCACCCGGGGGCAATTCACCCCTCCACTTT

D: -
V: TRBV15
size: -
J: TRBJ2-1
CDR3: CATSRASGTPYNEQFF
DNA: TGTGCCACCAGCAGGGCATCCGGGACGCCCTACAATGAGCAGTTCTTC

D: -
V: TRBV30
size: few
J: TRBJ2-7
CDR3: CAFARGGEYEQYF
DNA: TGTGCCTTCGCAAGAGGGGGGGAATACGAGCAGTACTTC

D: -
V: TRBV28
size: -
J: TRBJ2-5
CDR3: CASRQWGSQETQYF
DNA: TGTGCCAGCCGACAGTGGGGTTCCCAAGAGACCCAGTACTTC

D: TRBD2
V: TRBV2
size: -
J: TRBJ2-3
CDR3: CASNELAGGSDTQYF
DNA: TGTGCCAGCAACGAACTAGCGGGGGGCTCAGATACGCAGTATTTT

D: -
V: TRBV28
size: -
J: TRBJ1-5
CDR3: CASMGGLVEPQHF
DNA: TGTGCCAGCATGGGCGGCCTGGTAGAGCCCCAGCATTTT

D: TRBD1
V: TRBV7-2
size: -
J: TRBJ2-5
CDR3: CASSLARSGGGQETQYF
DNA: TGTGCCAGCAGCTTAGCGCGGTCAGGGGGCGGCCAAGAGACCCAGTACTTC

D: TRBD2
V: TRBV5-4
size: -
J: TRBJ2-3
CDR3: CASSLEGGASVTDTQYF
DNA: TGTGCCAGCAGCTTGGAGGGAGGGGCGTCCGTTACAGATACGCAGTATTTT

D: -
V: TRBV6-5
size: few
J: TRBJ2-1
CDR3: CASSYSGVSHEQFF
DNA: TGTGCCAGCAGTTACTCGGGGGTCTCCCATGAGCAGTTCTTC

D: TRBD1
V: TRBV28
size: few
J: TRBJ2-1
CDR3: CASTTNRGRYNEQFF
DNA: TGTGCCAGCACCACAAACAGGGGCAGGTACAATGAGCAGTTCTTC

D: -
V: TRBV11-3
size: once
J: TRBJ2-1
CDR3: CASSLGTTYNEQFF
DNA: TGTGCCAGCAGCTTAGGTACTACCTACAATGAGCAGTTCTTC

D: -
V: TRBV30
size: -
J: TRBJ1-5
CDR3: CAWSPGTPMGQPQHF
DNA: TGTGCCTGGAGCCCCGGGACACCGATGGGACAGCCCCAGCATTTT

D: -
V: TRBV19
size: -
J: TRBJ1-5
CDR3: CASSIGKQVSQPQHF
DNA: TGTGCCAGTAGTATAGGGAAACAGGTCTCTCAGCCCCAGCATTTT

D: TRBD2
V: TRBV4-2
size: -
J: TRBJ2-2
CDR3: CASSLMRGAAGTGELFF
DNA: TGTGCCAGCAGCCTTATGCGGGGGGCTGCGGGGACCGGGGAGCTGTTTTTT

D: -
V: TRBV5-1
size: -
J: TRBJ2-6
CDR3: CASSLRSGANVLTF
DNA: TGCGCCAGCAGCCTAAGATCTGGGGCCAACGTCCTGACTTTC

D: -
V: TRBV6-1
size: -
J: TRBJ1-1
CDR3: CASTPATIENFEAFF
DNA: TGTGCCAGTACACCCGCGACAATAGAGAATTTTGAAGCTTTCTTT

D: -
V: TRBV7-6
size: -
J: TRBJ2-7
CDR3: CASSRGTAYEQYF
DNA: TGTGCCAGCAGCCGCGGGACAGCATACGAGCAGTACTTC

D: -
V: TRBV6-6
size: -
J: TRBJ2-7
CDR3: CASSYRGPPSYEQYF
DNA: TGTGCCAGCAGTTACCGGGGACCCCCTTCCTACGAGCAGTACTTC

D: TRBD1
V: TRBV11-2
size: -
J: TRBJ1-1
CDR3: CASSLESAGGEAFF
DNA: TGTGCCAGCAGCTTAGAATCGGCAGGGGGCGAAGCTTTCTTT

D: -
V: TRBV28
size: few
J: TRBJ1-1
CDR3: CASYPQGGSTEAFF
DNA: TGTGCCAGCTATCCGCAGGGAGGAAGCACTGAAGCTTTCTTT

D: TRBD2
V: TRBV28
size: few
J: TRBJ2-7
CDR3: CASSLGGGGYEQYF
DNA: TGTGCCAGCAGTTTAGGTGGGGGGGGATACGAGCAGTACTTC

D: -
V: TRBV19
size: -
J: TRBJ1-1
CDR3: CASSILTGGTEAFF
DNA: TGTGCCAGTAGTATTTTAACCGGGGGGACTGAAGCTTTCTTT

D: -
V: TRBV7-3
size: -
J: TRBJ2-2
CDR3: CASSPRRDGELFF
DNA: TGTGCCAGCAGCCCACGTAGGGACGGGGAGCTGTTTTTT

D: TRBD1
V: TRBV11-2
size: -
J: TRBJ1-3
CDR3: CASSLVLQGAGNTIYF
DNA: TGTGCCAGCAGCTTAGTCCTACAGGGGGCTGGAAACACCATATATTTT

D: TRBD1
V: TRBV7-9
size: -
J: TRBJ1-6
CDR3: CASSRGQGGNSPLHF
DNA: TGTGCCAGCAGCAGAGGACAGGGGGGGAATTCACCCCTCCACTTT

D: -
V: TRBV7-2
size: -
J: TRBJ1-6
CDR3: CASSLAAGSYNSPLHF
DNA: TGTGCCAGCAGCTTAGCGGCGGGGTCCTATAATTCACCCCTCCACTTT

D: TRBD2
V: TRBV4-3
size: -
J: TRBJ2-7
CDR3: CASSQRTDGGYEQYF
DNA: TGCGCCAGCAGCCAGCGTACAGACGGGGGGTACGAGCAGTACTTC

D: TRBD1
V: TRBV19
size: -
J: TRBJ2-2
CDR3: CASSPGQSNTGELFF
DNA: TGTGCCAGTAGTCCGGGACAGTCCAACACCGGGGAGCTGTTTTTT

D: -
V: TRBV28
size: -
J: TRBJ1-1
CDR3: CASWGGASAEAFF
DNA: TGTGCCAGCTGGGGGGGGGCGAGTGCTGAAGCTTTCTTT

D: -
V: TRBV7-6
size: -
J: TRBJ1-5
CDR3: CASSLGPGDQPQHF
DNA: TGTGCCAGCAGCCTGGGCCCAGGAGATCAGCCCCAGCATTTT

D: TRBD2
V: TRBV7-6
size: -
J: TRBJ2-7
CDR3: CASSPTSGRRAEQYF
DNA: TGTGCCAGCAGCCCGACTAGCGGGAGGCGGGCCGAGCAGTACTTC

D: -
V: TRBV5-6
size: -
J: TRBJ1-5
CDR3: CASSSLGGDSNQPQHF
DNA: TGTGCCAGCAGCTCCCTCGGAGGGGATAGCAATCAGCCCCAGCATTTT

D: -
V: TRBV30
size: -
J: TRBJ2-3
CDR3: CAWRASSGGTQYF
DNA: TGTGCCTGGAGAGCGAGCAGTGGGGGGACGCAGTATTTT

D: -
V: TRBV27
size: -
J: TRBJ2-2
CDR3: CASSLKRDTGELFF
DNA: TGTGCCAGCAGTTTAAAGCGGGACACCGGGGAGCTGTTTTTT

D: TRBD2
V: TRBV19
size: -
J: TRBJ2-1
CDR3: CASRLGLAGGPGEQFF
DNA: TGTGCCAGTAGACTGGGACTAGCGGGGGGGCCGGGTGAGCAGTTCTTC

D: TRBD1
V: TRBV7-6
size: -
J: TRBJ1-2
CDR3: CASSPGTGGSGYTF
DNA: TGTGCCAGCAGCCCGGGGACAGGGGGGAGCGGCTACACCTTC